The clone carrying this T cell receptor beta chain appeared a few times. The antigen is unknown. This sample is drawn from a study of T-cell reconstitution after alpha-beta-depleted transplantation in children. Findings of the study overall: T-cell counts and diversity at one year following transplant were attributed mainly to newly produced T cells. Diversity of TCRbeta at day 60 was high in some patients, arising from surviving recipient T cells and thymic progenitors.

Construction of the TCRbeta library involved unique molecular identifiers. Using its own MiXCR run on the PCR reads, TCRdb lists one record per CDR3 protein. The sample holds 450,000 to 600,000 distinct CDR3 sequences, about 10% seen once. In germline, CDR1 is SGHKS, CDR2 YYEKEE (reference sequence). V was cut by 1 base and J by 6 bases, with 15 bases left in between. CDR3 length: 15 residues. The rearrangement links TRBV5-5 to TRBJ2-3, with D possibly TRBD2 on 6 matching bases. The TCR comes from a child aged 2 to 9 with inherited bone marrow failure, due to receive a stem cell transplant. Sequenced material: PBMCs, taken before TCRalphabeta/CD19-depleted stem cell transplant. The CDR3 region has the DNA TGTGCCAGCAGCTTGTGGGGGACTCCGGCGGATACGCAGTATTTT. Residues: CASSLWGTPADTQYF.